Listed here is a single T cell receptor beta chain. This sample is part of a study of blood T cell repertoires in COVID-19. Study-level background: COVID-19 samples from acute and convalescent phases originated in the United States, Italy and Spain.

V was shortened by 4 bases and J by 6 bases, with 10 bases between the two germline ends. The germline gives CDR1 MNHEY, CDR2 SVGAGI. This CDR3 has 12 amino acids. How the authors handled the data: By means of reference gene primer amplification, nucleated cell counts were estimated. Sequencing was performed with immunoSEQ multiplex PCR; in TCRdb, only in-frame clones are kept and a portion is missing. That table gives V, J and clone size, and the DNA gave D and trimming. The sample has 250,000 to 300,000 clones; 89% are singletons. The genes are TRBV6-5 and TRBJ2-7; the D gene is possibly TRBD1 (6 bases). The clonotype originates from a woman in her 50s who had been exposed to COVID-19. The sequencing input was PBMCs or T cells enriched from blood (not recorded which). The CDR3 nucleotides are TGTGCCAGCAGTTTCAGGGGAAGCGAGCAGTACTTC. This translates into CASSFRGSEQYF.